Described below is a single TCR beta chain sequence and its context. Its antigen remains unknown. This table comes from immunoSEQ multiplex PCR, and its TCRdb copy is limited to in-frame clones, with some not included. The profile shows 90,000 or so clones, around 87% of them singletons. The data were obtained in a study of OX40 agonist ivuxolimab in advanced cancers. Study conclusions and caveats: Averaged across samples, CD8+ T cells carried more expanded clones than CD4+ did. The antigen specificity of the peripheral T cells (those that were expanded) was not determined.

Germline loops: CDR1 SGHNT, CDR2 YENEEA. The CDR3 totals 14 residues. The V end was cut by 1 base, the J end by 6 bases, with 10 bases between. This sequence joins TRBV11-3 and TRBJ2-1; tentative D call: TRBD2 (6 bases). This sample comprised CD4+ or CD8+ T cells sorted from blood, obtained in a trial of the OX40 agonist ivuxolimab. The TCR comes from an adult with an advanced solid tumor such as melanoma, head and neck, liver or kidney cancer. The CDR3 spells CASSLAGDPNEQFF. For the CDR3, the DNA is TGTGCCAGCAGCTTAGCGGGAGACCCCAATGAGCAGTTCTTC.